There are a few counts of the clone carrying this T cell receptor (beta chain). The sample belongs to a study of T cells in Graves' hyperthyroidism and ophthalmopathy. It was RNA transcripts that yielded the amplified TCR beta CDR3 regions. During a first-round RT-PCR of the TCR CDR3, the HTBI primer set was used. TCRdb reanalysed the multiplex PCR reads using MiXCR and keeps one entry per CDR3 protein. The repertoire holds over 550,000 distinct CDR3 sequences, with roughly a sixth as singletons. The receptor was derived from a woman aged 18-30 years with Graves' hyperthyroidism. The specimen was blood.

CDR3 in DNA: TGTGCCAGCAGCACCAGCCCACACCACACTGAAGCTTTCTTT. It encodes CASSTSPHHTEAFF. The chain links TRBV7-9 to TRBJ1-1; D ambiguous. The V and J ends lost 5 bases and 3 bases respectively, with 13 bases between them. Germline V lookup: CDR1 SEHNR, CDR2 FQNEAQ (reference sequence). This CDR3 spans 14 amino acids.